The text below deals with one T cell receptor (beta chain). Its antigen is still unknown. In the PCR, 60 Vbeta and 13 Jbeta primers were used. Produced via immunoSEQ multiplex PCR; TCRdb's table is partial and in-frame only. The sample contains fewer than 200,000 clones, roughly 84% of which appear only once. This record belongs to a study of cytomegalovirus exposure and HLA in healthy donors. Study background: Unique TCRs from HLA-typed donors, approximately 80 million of them, were held in an early data release.

Study outcomes and limitations: According to the study, around 180 TCR beta chains were cytomegalovirus-associated. With further analysis later on, most CMV-associated TCR beta chains appeared HLA-restricted. It was assumed in the presence/absence analyses that sequencing depth was roughly uniform across donors.

CDR3 length equals 13 residues. CDR1 is MNHNY and CDR2 is SVGAGI in the germline V gene (reference sequence). V lost 3 bases, J lost 12 bases, and 17 bases lay in between. The specimen was PBMCs. This rearrangement joins TRBV6-6 to TRBJ2-5, with D possibly TRBD1 on 6 matching bases. This clonotype was sampled from a male donor in good health and CMV-seronegative. Here the CDR3 DNA reads TGTGCCAGCAGTTATAGTCAACGGGACACCAAGTACTTC. It is translated as CASSYSQRDTKYF.